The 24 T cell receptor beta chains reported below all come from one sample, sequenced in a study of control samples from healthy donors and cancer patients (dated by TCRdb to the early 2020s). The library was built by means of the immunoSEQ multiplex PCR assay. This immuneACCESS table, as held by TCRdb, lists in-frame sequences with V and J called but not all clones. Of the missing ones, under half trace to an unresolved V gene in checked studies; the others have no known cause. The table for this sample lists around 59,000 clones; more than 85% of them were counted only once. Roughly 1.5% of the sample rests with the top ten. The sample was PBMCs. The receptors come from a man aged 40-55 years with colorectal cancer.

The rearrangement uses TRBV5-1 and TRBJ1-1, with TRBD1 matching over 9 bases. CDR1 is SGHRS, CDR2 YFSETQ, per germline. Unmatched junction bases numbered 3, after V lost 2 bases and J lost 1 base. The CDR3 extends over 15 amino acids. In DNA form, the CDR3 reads TGCGCCAGCAGCTTCCGACAGGGGGGGAACACTGAAGCTTTCTTT. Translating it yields CASSFRQGGNTEAFF.

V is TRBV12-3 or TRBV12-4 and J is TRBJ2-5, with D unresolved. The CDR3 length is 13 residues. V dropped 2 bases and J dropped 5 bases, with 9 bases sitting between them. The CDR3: CASSLSSFETQYF. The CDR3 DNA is TGTGCCAGCAGTTTATCATCCTTTGAGACCCAGTACTTC.

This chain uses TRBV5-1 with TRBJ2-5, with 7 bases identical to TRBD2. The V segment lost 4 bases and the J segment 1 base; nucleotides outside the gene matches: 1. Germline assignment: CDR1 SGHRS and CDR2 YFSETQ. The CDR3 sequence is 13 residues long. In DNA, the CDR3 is TGCGCCAGCAGCGGGGGGGTCCAAGAGACCCAGTACTTC. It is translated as CASSGGVQETQYF.

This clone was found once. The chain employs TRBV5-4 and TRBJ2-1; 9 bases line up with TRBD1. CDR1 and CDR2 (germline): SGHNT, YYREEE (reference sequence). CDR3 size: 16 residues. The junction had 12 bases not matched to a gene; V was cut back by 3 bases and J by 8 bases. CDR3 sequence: CASSSSGTGRLYEQFF. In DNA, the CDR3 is TGTGCCAGCAGCTCGAGCGGGACAGGGCGATTGTATGAGCAGTTCTTC.

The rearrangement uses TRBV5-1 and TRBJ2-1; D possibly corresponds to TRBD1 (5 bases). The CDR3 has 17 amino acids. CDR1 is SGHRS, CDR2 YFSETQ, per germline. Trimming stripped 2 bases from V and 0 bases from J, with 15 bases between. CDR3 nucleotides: TGCGCCAGCAGCTTTTTTGGGGCAGGCACCTCCTACAATGAGCAGTTCTTC. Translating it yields CASSFFGAGTSYNEQFF.

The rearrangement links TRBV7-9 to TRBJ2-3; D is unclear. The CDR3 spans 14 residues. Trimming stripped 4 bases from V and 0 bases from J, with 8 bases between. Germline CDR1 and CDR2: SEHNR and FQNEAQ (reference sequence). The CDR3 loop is CASSYSSSTDTQYF. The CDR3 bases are TGTGCCAGCAGCTATAGTTCTAGCACAGATACGCAGTATTTT. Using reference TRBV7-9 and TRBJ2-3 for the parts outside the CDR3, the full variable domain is DTGVSQNPRHKITKRGQNVTFRCDPISEHNRLYWYRQTLGQGPEFLTYFQNEAQLEKSRLLSDRFSAERPKGSFSTLEIQRTEQGDSAMYLCASSYSSSTDTQYFGPGTRLTVL.

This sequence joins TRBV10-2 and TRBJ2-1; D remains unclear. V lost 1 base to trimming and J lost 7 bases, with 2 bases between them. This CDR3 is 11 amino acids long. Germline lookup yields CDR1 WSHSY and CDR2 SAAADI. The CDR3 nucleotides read TGCGCCAGCAGTGAGTTTAATGAGCAGTTCTTC. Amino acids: CASSEFNEQFF.

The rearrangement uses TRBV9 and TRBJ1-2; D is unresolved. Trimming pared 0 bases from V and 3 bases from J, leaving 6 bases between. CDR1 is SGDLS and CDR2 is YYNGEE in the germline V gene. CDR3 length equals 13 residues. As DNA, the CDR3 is TGTGCCAGCAGCGTAGCCAAAGACTATGGCTACACCTTC. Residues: CASSVAKDYGYTF.

CDR3 sequence (DNA): TGTGCCAGCAGCCAGGGCCTTCTAGGCTCTGGGGCCAACGTCCTGACTTTC. Translation gives CASSQGLLGSGANVLTF. This chain links TRBV3-1 (or the pseudogene TRBV3-2) with TRBJ2-6; D not resolved. Germline V gives CDR1 LGHDT, CDR2 YNNKEL (reference sequence). V was shortened by 3 bases and J by 0 bases, with 12 bases between the two germline ends. The CDR3 totals 17 residues.

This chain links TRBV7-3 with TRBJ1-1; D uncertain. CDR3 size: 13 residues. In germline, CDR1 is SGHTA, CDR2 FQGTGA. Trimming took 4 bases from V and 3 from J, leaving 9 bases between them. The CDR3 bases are TGTGCCAGCAGCTGGGGAGGCGACACTGAAGCTTTCTTT. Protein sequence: CASSWGGDTEAFF.

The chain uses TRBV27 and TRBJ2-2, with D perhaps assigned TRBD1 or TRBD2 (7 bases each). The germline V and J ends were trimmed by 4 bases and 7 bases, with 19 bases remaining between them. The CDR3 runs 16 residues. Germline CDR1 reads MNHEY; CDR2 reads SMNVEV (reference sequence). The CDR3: CASSSRGGGFGGELFF. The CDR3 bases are TGTGCCAGCAGTTCCCGGGGAGGGGGCTTCGGCGGGGAGCTGTTTTTT.

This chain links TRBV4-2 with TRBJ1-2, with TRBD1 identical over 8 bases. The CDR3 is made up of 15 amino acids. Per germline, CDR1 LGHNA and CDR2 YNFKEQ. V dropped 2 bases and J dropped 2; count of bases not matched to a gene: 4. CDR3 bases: TGTGCCAGCAGCCAACGGGACAGGATAAACTATGGCTACACCTTC. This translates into CASSQRDRINYGYTF.

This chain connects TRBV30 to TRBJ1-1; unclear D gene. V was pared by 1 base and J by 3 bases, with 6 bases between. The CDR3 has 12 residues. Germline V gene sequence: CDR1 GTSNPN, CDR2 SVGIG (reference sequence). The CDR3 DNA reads TGTGCCTGGAGTGGTGGGCACACTGAAGCTTTCTTT. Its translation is CAWSGGHTEAFF.

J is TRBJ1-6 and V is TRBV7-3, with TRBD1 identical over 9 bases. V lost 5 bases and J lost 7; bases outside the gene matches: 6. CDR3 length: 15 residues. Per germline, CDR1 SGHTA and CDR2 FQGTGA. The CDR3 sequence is CASSPGTGLNSPLHF. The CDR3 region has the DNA TGTGCCAGCAGCCCTGGGACAGGGTTAAATTCACCCCTCCACTTT.

CDR3: CASSPGGQRVYGYTF. CDR3 coding DNA: TGTGCCAGCAGCCCGGGGGGACAGAGAGTCTATGGCTACACCTTC. This chain links TRBV9 with TRBJ1-2, with 7 bases that match TRBD1. This CDR3 has 15 amino acids. Germline CDR1 reads SGDLS; CDR2 reads YYNGEE. The V gene end was trimmed by 4 bases and the J gene end by 4 bases; junction bases not matched to a gene: 10.

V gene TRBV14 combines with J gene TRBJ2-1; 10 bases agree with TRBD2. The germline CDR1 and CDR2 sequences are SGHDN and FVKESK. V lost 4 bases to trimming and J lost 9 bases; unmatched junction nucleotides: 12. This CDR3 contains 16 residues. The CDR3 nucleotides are TGTGCCAGCAGCCCCCGGACTAGCGGACTACCTACTGAGCAGTTCTTC. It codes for CASSPRTSGLPTEQFF.

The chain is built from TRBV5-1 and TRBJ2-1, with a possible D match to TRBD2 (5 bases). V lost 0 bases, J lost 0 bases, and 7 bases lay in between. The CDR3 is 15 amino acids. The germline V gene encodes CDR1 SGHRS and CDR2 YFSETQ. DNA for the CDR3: TGCGCCAGCAGCTTGGCCGGGGACTCCTACAATGAGCAGTTCTTC. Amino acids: CASSLAGDSYNEQFF.

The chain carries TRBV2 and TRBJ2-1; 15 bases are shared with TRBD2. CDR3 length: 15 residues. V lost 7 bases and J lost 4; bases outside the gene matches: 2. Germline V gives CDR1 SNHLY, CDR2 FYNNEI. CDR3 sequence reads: CASTGTSGGYNEQFF. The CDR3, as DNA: TGTGCCAGCACTGGGACTAGCGGGGGGTACAATGAGCAGTTCTTC.

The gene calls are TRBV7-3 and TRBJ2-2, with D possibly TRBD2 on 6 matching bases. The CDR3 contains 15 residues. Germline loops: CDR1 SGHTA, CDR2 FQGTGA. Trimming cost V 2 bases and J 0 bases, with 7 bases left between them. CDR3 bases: TGTGCCAGCAGCTTAGGCGGGGCGAACACCGGGGAGCTGTTTTTT. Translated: CASSLGGANTGELFF.

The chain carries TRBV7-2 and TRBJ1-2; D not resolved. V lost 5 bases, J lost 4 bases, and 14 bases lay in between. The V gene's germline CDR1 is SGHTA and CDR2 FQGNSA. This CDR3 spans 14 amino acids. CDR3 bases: TGTGCCAGCAGCCTGGAGGACGGCCCCTATGGCTACACCTTC. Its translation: CASSLEDGPYGYTF.

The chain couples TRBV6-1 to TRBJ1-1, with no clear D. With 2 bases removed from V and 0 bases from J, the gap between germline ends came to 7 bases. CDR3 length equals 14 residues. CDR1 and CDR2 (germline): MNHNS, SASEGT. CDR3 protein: CASSESRMNTEAFF. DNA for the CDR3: TGTGCCAGCAGTGAAAGCAGAATGAACACTGAAGCTTTCTTT.

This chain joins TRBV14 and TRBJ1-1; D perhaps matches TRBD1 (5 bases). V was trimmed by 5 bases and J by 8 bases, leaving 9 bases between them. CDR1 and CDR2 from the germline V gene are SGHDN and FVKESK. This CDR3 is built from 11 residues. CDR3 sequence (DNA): TGTGCCAGCAGCTACCGGGACGAAGCTTTCTTT. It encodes CASSYRDEAFF.

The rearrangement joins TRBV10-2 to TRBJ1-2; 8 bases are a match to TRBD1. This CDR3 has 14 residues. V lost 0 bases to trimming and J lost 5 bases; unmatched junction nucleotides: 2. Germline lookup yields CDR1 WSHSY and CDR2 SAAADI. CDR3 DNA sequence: TGCGCCAGCAGTGAGTCCAGGGGGCAGTATGGCTACACCTTC. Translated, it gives CASSESRGQYGYTF.

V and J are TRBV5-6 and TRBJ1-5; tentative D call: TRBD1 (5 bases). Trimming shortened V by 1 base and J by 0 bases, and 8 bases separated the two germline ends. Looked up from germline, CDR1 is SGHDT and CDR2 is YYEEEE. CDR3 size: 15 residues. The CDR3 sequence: CASSLIRDSNQPQHF. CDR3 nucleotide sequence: TGTGCCAGCAGCTTGATCAGGGATAGCAATCAGCCCCAGCATTTT.